This T cell receptor (beta chain) originates from a study of cytomegalovirus exposure and HLA in healthy donors. Use of 60 Vbeta and 13 Jbeta primers characterized the PCR. TCRdb's copy holds only in-frame clones and misses some; the assay was immunoSEQ multiplex PCR. This sample has 33,000 or so clones, with 85% to 95% found just once. The CDR3 is 11 amino acids. Deletions cut 7 bases from V and 10 bases from J, with 11 bases between. Germline V gene data show CDR1 as MNHEY and CDR2 as SVGAGI. V is TRBV6-5 and J is TRBJ2-1; D ambiguous. Sequenced input: PBMCs. The receptor was isolated from a woman aged 18 to 35 in good health and CMV-seronegative. As DNA, the CDR3 is TGTGCCAGCAAAACTGCCGGGGAGCAGTTCTTC. Protein product: CASKTAGEQFF.